This TCR beta chain derives from a study of cytomegalovirus exposure and HLA in healthy donors. Study-level points and caveats: It was only CMV serostatus that was available as immune exposure information.

A word on this clone: As yet, its antigen is unknown.

The PCR had 60 Vbeta and 13 Jbeta primers. In the authors' methods: Counted up in a later analysis, unique TCR beta chains came to some 80 million, with around 10 million shared. Repertoires were generated with immunoSEQ multiplex PCR, while TCRdb's copy carries only in-frame clones and drops some. The DNA gave D and trimming, while V, J and clone size come from that table. Here the sample spans roughly 200,000 clones, roughly four fifths being singletons. The sequenced sample was PBMCs. This sequence originates from a woman in her twenties or thirties in good health and CMV-seropositive.

The CDR3 sequence is CAWAGQPNQPQHF. The DNA for the CDR3 is TGTGCCTGGGCTGGACAGCCCAATCAGCCCCAGCATTTT. The chain carries TRBV30 and TRBJ1-5, with D possibly being TRBD1 (6 bases). CDR3 length: 13 residues. V shed 5 bases and J shed 3 bases, with 11 bases lying between them. CDR1 and CDR2 from the germline V gene are GTSNPN and SVGIG (reference sequence). Full variable domain (missing parts from reference TRBV30 and TRBJ1-5): SQTIHQWPATLVQPVGSPLSLECTVEGTSNPNLYWYRQAAGRGLQLLFYSVGIGQISSEVPQNLSASRPQDRQFILSSKKLLLSDSGFYLCAWAGQPNQPQHFGDGTRLSIL.